This T cell receptor beta chain was sequenced during a study of blood T cell repertoires in COVID-19. The table came from immunoSEQ multiplex PCR; TCRdb's copy has only in-frame clones and leaves some out. This sample has 75,000 to 90,000 clones, with about 80% found just once. CDR1 KGHSH and CDR2 LQKENI come from the germline V gene. The CDR3 consists of 16 residues. J gave up 2 bases and V 2 bases, and 6 bases lay outside the gene matches. This sequence joins TRBV18 and TRBJ2-5, with 9 nucleotides matching TRBD1. Sequenced sample: peripheral blood. The TCR comes from a woman aged 40-49 years with active or convalescent COVID-19. Here the CDR3 DNA reads TGTGCCAGCTCACCAATGACAGGGGGGATACAAGAGACCCAGTACTTC. It specifies CASSPMTGGIQETQYF.